The rows below give T cell receptor beta chains drawn from one sample of a study of blood T cell repertoires in COVID-19. Sequenced by immunoSEQ multiplex PCR; TCRdb stores in-frame clones only, minus some. The data show about 250,000 clones, with 90% seen just once and 2.1% held by the top ten. The sequencing input was peripheral blood. These receptors all come from an older woman with COVID-19, enrolled during active disease. Each CDR3 is given with its conserved first and last residue. The D gene is left open where the match is weak. Clone size, where shown, is once, few, many, or a class for clones that have expanded.

-	TRBJ1-1	TRBV6-4	-	TGTGCCAGCAGTGTTGGTAGTAACACTGAAGCTTTCTTT	CASSVGSNTEAFF
-	TRBJ1-2	TRBV18	-	TGTGCCAGCTCACCTCGGACAGCTACTAACTATGGCTACACCTTC	CASSPRTATNYGYTF
-	TRBJ2-2	TRBV6-5	-	TGTGCCAGCTCGTATAACAGGGCAAACACCGGGGAGCTGTTTTTT	CASSYNRANTGELFF
-	TRBJ2-6	TRBV7-9	-	TGTGCCAGCAGCTCTACAGGAATCTCTGGGGCCAACGTCCTGACTTTC	CASSSTGISGANVLTF
once	TRBJ2-3	TRBV18	TRBD2	TGTGCCAGCTCACCCATAAGCGGGGGGCTCACCACAGATACGCAGTATTTT	CASSPISGGLTTDTQYF
-	TRBJ1-2	TRBV7-2	-	TGTGCCAGCAGCTTATGGCAGGGCCGCTATGGCTACACCTTC	CASSLWQGRYGYTF
few	TRBJ1-5	TRBV7-9	-	TGTGCCAGCAGCGAGTCGAATCAGCCCCAGCATTTT	CASSESNQPQHF
-	TRBJ2-2	TRBV4-2	TRBD1	TGTGCCAGCAGCCCCCGGGACAGGGTGGCCGGGGAGCTGTTTTTT	CASSPRDRVAGELFF
-	TRBJ1-2	TRBV7-9	TRBD1	TGTGCCAGCAGCCGGGACGCAGGGGGCGCGGGTGGCTACACCTTC	CASSRDAGGAGGYTF
-	TRBJ1-5	TRBV28	-	TGTGCCAGCAAGTGGGCAAACAATCAGCCCCAGCATTTT	CASKWANNQPQHF
-	TRBJ1-6	TRBV19	-	TGTGCCACGGCACCGGAGCTGAGCTCCTATAATTCACCCCTCCACTTT	CATAPELSSYNSPLHF
-	TRBJ2-2	TRBV6-2/TRBV6-3	TRBD1	TGTGCCAGCAGTCAACAGGGGGCGCGTGTCACCGGGGAGCTGTTTTTT	CASSQQGARVTGELFF
once	TRBJ1-1	TRBV2	-	TGTGCCAGCAGTGCAGGGGTGGCTGAAGCTTTCTTT	CASSAGVAEAFF
-	TRBJ1-6	TRBV6-2/TRBV6-3	-	TGTGCCAGCAGTTACTCGGCCAATTCACCCCTCCACTTT	CASSYSANSPLHF
-	TRBJ1-5	TRBV20-1	-	TGCAGTGCTAGTACAGGGTTGAGTCAGCCCCAGCATTTT	CSASTGLSQPQHF
-	TRBJ2-5	TRBV14	-	TGTGCCAGCAGCCCCCCCGGACTCCCGGGGGAGACCCAGTACTTC	CASSPPGLPGETQYF
-	TRBJ2-4	TRBV5-4	-	TGTGCCAGCAGCTCATCAATCAGGGATACCAAAAACATTCAGTACTTC	CASSSSIRDTKNIQYF
-	TRBJ2-4	TRBV30	-	TGTGCCTGGAGTGTTGGGGGCTCGGACATTCAGTACTTC	CAWSVGGSDIQYF
-	TRBJ1-2	TRBV6-5	-	TGTGCCACCCGCCCAACAGGGAGATATGGCTACACCTTC	CATRPTGRYGYTF
-	TRBJ2-7	TRBV7-9	TRBD1	TGTGCCAGCAGCCCCTCGGGACAGGGGGCGGGGGAGCAGTACTTC	CASSPSGQGAGEQYF
-	TRBJ2-1	TRBV6-4	-	TGTGCCAGCAGTGACTCGATCCGGGGTGAGCAGTTCTTC	CASSDSIRGEQFF
few	TRBJ1-4	TRBV30	TRBD1	TGTGCCTGGAGTAGGGACAGGAGCAATGAAAAACTGTTTTTT	CAWSRDRSNEKLFF
-	TRBJ1-5	TRBV28	-	TGTGCCAGCAGTTTCAGGTTAACCTATAGCAATCAGCCCCAGCATTTT	CASSFRLTYSNQPQHF
-	TRBJ2-5	TRBV18	TRBD1	TGTGCCAGCTCGAGGGACAGCCCCCAGGAGACCCAGTACTTC	CASSRDSPQETQYF
-	TRBJ2-7	TRBV12-3/TRBV12-4	-	TGTGCCAGCAGTTTAGGCCAGGGCATCGAGCAGTACTTC	CASSLGQGIEQYF
-	TRBJ2-2	TRBV27	TRBD1	TGTGCCAGCAGTTACCACTCGGGACAGGGACACGGGGAGCTGTTTTTT	CASSYHSGQGHGELFF
-	TRBJ1-2	TRBV29-1	-	TGCAGCGCCGGAACGCAGGGCGGCGGCTACACCTTC	CSAGTQGGGYTF
-	TRBJ2-5	TRBV12-5	-	TGTGCTAGTGGTTTGACCGGAGCGGTCCAAGAGACCCAGTACTTC	CASGLTGAVQETQYF
-	TRBJ1-1	TRBV6-2/TRBV6-3	-	TGTGCCAGCAGTTATCTGGACTGGTACCGAGTGAACACTGAAGCTTTCTTT	CASSYLDWYRVNTEAFF
-	TRBJ1-1	TRBV7-5	-	TGTGCCAGAAGTTGTGGCGCCCTAGATGAAGACAGGGCAGACACTGAAGCTTTCTTT	CARSCGALDEDRADTEAFF
-	TRBJ1-6	TRBV3-1/TRBV3-2	-	TGTGCCAGCAGCCAACACAGGGATTCACCCCTCCACTTT	CASSQHRDSPLHF
-	TRBJ1-2	TRBV12-3/TRBV12-4	-	TGTGCCAGCAGTCCGGGGACATACTATGGCTACACCTTC	CASSPGTYYGYTF
-	TRBJ2-7	TRBV9	-	TGTGCCAGCAGCGTGGACCAGACAGTTACATTACCGCGCGAGCAGTACTTC	CASSVDQTVTLPREQYF
-	TRBJ2-2	TRBV6-1	TRBD2	TGTGCCAGCAGTGAAGTGGTAGCGGGGGGTGTAGACACCGGGGAGCTGTTTTTT	CASSEVVAGGVDTGELFF
-	TRBJ2-1	TRBV11-3	-	TGTGCCAGCAGCTCGGACTCGTACAATGAGCAGTTCTTC	CASSSDSYNEQFF
-	TRBJ1-1	TRBV7-9	TRBD1	TGTGCCAGCAGCTTAGCAGATTACAGGGGTGAAGCTTTCTTT	CASSLADYRGEAFF